One sample yielded the 18 T cell receptor beta chains listed below, sequenced in a study of blood T cells in healthy people across ages. It was with a sample-barcoded 5' primer and a J-beta primer mix that a second PCR of roughly 7 to 12 cycles was run. TCRdb itself ran the 5' RACE reads through MiXCR, one entry per CDR3 protein. This table holds about 1,500,000 distinct CDR3 sequences, 28% found once. The sequenced sample was blood. All receptors come from a woman aged 25 to 39 in good health.

This clonotype was picked up many times. The rearrangement joins TRBV7-9 to TRBJ2-1; D is unclear. The CDR3 is 15 residues long. The V gene lost 5 bases and the J gene lost 2 bases, with 13 bases spanning the gap. From germline, CDR1 is SEHNR and CDR2 FQNEAQ (reference sequence). The CDR3 DNA reads TGTGCCAGCAGCGCGAACTGGGAAACCTACAATGAGCAGTTCTTC. Translated: CASSANWETYNEQFF.

This CDR3 reads CASDGQGTGNGANVLTF. For the CDR3, the DNA is TGTGCCAGCGACGGACAGGGGACTGGAAATGGGGCCAACGTCCTGACTTTC. The chain uses TRBV27 and TRBJ2-6, with 9 bases identical to TRBD1. V lost 8 bases and J lost 3; bases outside the gene matches: 11. The CDR3 extends over 17 amino acids. Germline V gene lookup returns CDR1 MNHEY and CDR2 SMNVEV (reference sequence).

This rearrangement joins TRBV6-2 or TRBV6-3 to TRBJ1-1; possible D gene TRBD1, 5 bases. Trimming cost V 6 bases and J 5 bases, with 28 bases left between them. CDR1 MNHEY and CDR2 SVGEGT come from the germline V gene. The CDR3 extends over 18 amino acids. The CDR3 DNA is TGTGCCAGCAGCCGAGGAGTCAGGGCGCGCGATCGAGGAACTGAAGCTTTCTTT. Its translation: CASSRGVRARDRGTEAFF.

In this sample, this clonotype turned up a few times. V and J are TRBV20-1 and TRBJ2-1; either TRBD1 or TRBD2 may supply D (6 bases each). Trimming pared 2 bases from V and 10 bases from J, leaving 12 bases between. Germline V gives CDR1 DFQATT, CDR2 SNEGSKA (reference sequence). The CDR3 is 12 residues long. The CDR3 region is CSARNQGREQFF. CDR3 DNA sequence: TGCAGTGCTAGAAATCAGGGGAGGGAGCAGTTCTTC.

Regarding this clonotype: This could be a read error, since a much larger clone is one nucleotide away. V usage is TRBV12-3 or TRBV12-4 and J usage is TRBJ2-4; D gene uncertain. The CDR3 contains 14 residues. V was trimmed by 6 bases and J by 6 bases, leaving 15 bases between them. The CDR3: CASRLGGSRNIQYF. In DNA form, the CDR3 reads TGTGCCAGCAGGTTGGGCGGAAGTCGAAACATTCAGTACTTC.

The rearrangement uses TRBV20-1 and TRBJ2-1, with D perhaps TRBD1 or TRBD2 (5 bases each). V lost 3 bases to trimming and J lost 4 bases, with 22 bases between them. Germline V gene data show CDR1 as DFQATT and CDR2 as SNEGSKA (reference sequence). The CDR3 sequence is 17 residues long. DNA of the CDR3: TGCAGTGCTAGTTCGATGGGTGGGGGTGCCCGGTACAATGAGCAGTTCTTC. This sequence encodes CSASSMGGGARYNEQFF.

This clonotype was seen only a few times. This chain joins TRBV10-3 and TRBJ1-4, with D possibly being TRBD1 (5 bases). Germline V CDR1 and CDR2: ENHRY, SYGVKD. The V end lost 6 bases, the J end lost 5 bases, and 13 bases lay between the germline ends. There are 14 residues in the CDR3. CDR3 loop: CAISPTETNEKLFF. In DNA, the CDR3 is TGTGCCATCAGCCCGACAGAGACGAATGAAAAACTGTTTTTT.

The rearrangement links TRBV7-2 to TRBJ2-5; D is uncertain. Germline values: CDR1 SGHTA, CDR2 FQGNSA. Deletions cut 11 bases from V and 5 bases from J, with 15 bases between. The CDR3 consists of 12 residues. Here the CDR3 DNA reads TGTGCCGGCACCCTTAGTTTGGAGACCCAGTACTTC. Translating it yields CAGTLSLETQYF.

This chain uses TRBV5-6 with TRBJ1-4, with D perhaps matching TRBD1 (6 bases). V was pared by 5 bases and J by 6 bases, with 14 bases between. Germline CDR1 reads SGHDT; CDR2 reads YYEEEE. This CDR3 comprises 14 residues. The CDR3, as DNA: TGTGCCAGCAGAACACAGGGAGGAGATGAAAAACTGTTTTTT. Encoded protein: CASRTQGGDEKLFF.

This clonotype was found a few times. The J gene is TRBJ1-2, the V gene TRBV20-1; D ambiguous. The ends were cut back, 5 bases at V and 6 bases at J, with 10 bases in the middle. CDR3 size: 11 residues. CDR1 and CDR2 (germline): DFQATT, SNEGSKA (reference sequence). As DNA, the CDR3 is TGCAGTGCTGACCCCCAGGATGGCTACACCTTC. Protein product: CSADPQDGYTF.

The CDR3 sequence: CASNWASGGKETQYF. The CDR3 nucleotides read TGTGCCAGCAACTGGGCTAGCGGGGGGAAGGAGACCCAGTACTTC. This sequence joins TRBV5-4 and TRBJ2-5; 11 bases are shared with TRBD2. The CDR3 spans 15 residues. Germline assignment: CDR1 SGHNT and CDR2 YYREEE (reference sequence). V lost 6 bases, J lost 5 bases, and 9 bases stayed unmatched.

J is TRBJ2-5 and V is TRBV7-2, with D perhaps matching TRBD1 (5 bases). This CDR3 spans 14 amino acids. CDR1 is SGHTA, CDR2 FQGNSA, per germline. The V end was cut by 7 bases, the J end by 5 bases, with 17 bases between. CDR3 in amino acids: CASKGPLVSETQYF. The CDR3 DNA reads as TGTGCCAGCAAGGGGCCCCTAGTTAGTGAGACCCAGTACTTC.

The J gene is TRBJ2-5, the V gene TRBV19; 11 nucleotides match TRBD2. Germline CDR1 reads LNHDA; CDR2 reads SQIVND (reference sequence). The CDR3 has 15 residues. Unmatched junction bases numbered 6, after V lost 4 bases and J lost 5 bases. CDR3 in DNA: TGTGCCAGTAGTAAGCGACTAGCGGGGCGGGAGACCCAGTACTTC. It translates to CASSKRLAGRETQYF.

The V call is TRBV7-3, the J call TRBJ2-1; D remains ambiguous. Germline V gene data show CDR1 as SGHTA and CDR2 as FQGTGA. The CDR3 extends over 14 amino acids. V lost 5 bases to trimming and J lost 7 bases, with 15 bases between them. CDR3 sequence reads: CASSLLGRENEQFF. The CDR3 bases are TGTGCCAGCAGCCTCCTAGGTAGGGAAAATGAGCAGTTCTTC.

The CDR3 reads CASSSGLVLFF. CDR3 DNA sequence: TGCGCCAGCAGCTCCGGACTAGTCCTGTTCTTC. This rearrangement joins TRBV5-1 to TRBJ2-1, with TRBD2 matching 7 bases. The CDR3 is 11 amino acids. Germline-derived CDR1 and CDR2 are SGHRS and YFSETQ. Unmatched junction bases numbered 6, after V lost 3 bases and J lost 15 bases.

V usage is TRBV10-3 and J usage is TRBJ2-7; 10 bases fit TRBD1. J was trimmed by 2 bases and V by 0 bases; bases with no gene match: 7. Germline V CDR1 and CDR2: ENHRY, SYGVKD. CDR3 length: 17 residues. The CDR3 coding sequence is TGTGCCATCAGTGAGTCCTTTGGGACAGGGGAGGCCTACGAGCAGTACTTC. Protein product: CAISESFGTGEAYEQYF.

To note about this clonotype: A junction boundary mismatches the germline segment, possibly from a read error. This chain uses TRBV6-6 with TRBJ1-2; 10 nucleotides match TRBD1. The CDR3 contains 13 residues. Germline lookup yields CDR1 MNHNY and CDR2 SVGAGI (reference sequence). In DNA, the CDR3 is TGTGCCAGCTTTGACAGGGGGCTTGATGGCAACACCTTC. Its protein product is CASFDRGLDGNTF.

A remark on this clonotype: An end of the junction does not agree with germline; a read error may underlie this. This chain links TRBV29-1 with TRBJ2-7, with D possibly TRBD1 on 6 matching bases. CDR1 and CDR2 from the germline V gene are SQVTM and ANQGSEA. This CDR3 contains 13 residues. Here the CDR3 reads CGVARTVSYEQYF. The CDR3 DNA reads as TGCGGCGTCGCCAGGACAGTGTCCTACGAGCAGTACTTC.